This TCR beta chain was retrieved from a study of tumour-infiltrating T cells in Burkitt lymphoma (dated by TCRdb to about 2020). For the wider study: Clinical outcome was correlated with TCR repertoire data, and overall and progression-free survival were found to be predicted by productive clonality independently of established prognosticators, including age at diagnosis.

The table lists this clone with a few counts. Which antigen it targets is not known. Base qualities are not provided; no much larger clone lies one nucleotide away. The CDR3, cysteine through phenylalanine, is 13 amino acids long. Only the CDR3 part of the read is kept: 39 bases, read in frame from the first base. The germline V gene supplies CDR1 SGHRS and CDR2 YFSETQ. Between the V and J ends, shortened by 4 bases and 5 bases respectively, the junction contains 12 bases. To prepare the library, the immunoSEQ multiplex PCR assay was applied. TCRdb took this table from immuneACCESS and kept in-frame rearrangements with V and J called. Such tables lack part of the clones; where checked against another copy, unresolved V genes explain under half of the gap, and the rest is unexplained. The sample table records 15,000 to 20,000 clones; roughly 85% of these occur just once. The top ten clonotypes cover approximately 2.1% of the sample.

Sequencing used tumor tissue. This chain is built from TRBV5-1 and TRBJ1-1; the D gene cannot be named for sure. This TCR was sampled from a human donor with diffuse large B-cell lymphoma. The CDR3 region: CASSLNQGTEAFF. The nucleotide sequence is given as TGCGCCAGCAGCCTAAACCAAGGGACTGAAGCTTTCTTT.